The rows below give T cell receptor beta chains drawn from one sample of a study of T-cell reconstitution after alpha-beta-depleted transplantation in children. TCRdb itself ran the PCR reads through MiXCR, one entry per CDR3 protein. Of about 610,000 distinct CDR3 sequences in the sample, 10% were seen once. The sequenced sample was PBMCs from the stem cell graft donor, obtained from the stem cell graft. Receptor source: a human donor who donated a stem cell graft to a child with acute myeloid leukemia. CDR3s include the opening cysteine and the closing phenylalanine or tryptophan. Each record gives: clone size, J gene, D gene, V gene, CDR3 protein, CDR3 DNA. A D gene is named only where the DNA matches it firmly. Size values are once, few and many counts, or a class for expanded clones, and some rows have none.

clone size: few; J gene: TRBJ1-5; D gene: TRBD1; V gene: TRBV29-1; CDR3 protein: CSVGTGINQPQHF; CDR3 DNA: TGCAGCGTTGGGACAGGGATCAATCAGCCCCAGCATTTT
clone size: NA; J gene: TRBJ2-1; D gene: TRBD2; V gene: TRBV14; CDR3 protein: CASSHPGLADFNEQFF; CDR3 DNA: TGTGCCAGCAGCCATCCGGGACTAGCGGATTTCAATGAGCAGTTCTTC
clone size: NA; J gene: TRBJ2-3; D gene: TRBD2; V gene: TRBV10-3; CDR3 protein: CAIKSESGGGTDTQYF; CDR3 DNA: TGTGCCATCAAAAGCGAGTCTGGGGGGGGCACAGATACGCAGTATTTT
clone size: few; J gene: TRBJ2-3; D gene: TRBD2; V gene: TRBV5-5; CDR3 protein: CASSRRGSPSIDF; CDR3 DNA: TGTGCCAGCAGCCGTCGCGGGAGCCCGAGTATAGATTTT
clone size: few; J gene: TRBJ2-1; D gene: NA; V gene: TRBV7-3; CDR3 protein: CASSPQVGRYNEQFF; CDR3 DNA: TGTGCCAGCAGCCCACAAGTGGGACGCTACAATGAGCAGTTCTTC
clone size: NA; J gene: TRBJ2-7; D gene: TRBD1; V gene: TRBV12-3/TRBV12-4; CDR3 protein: CASSPGQGPNEQYF; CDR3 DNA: TGTGCCAGCAGCCCTGGACAGGGGCCGAACGAGCAGTACTTC
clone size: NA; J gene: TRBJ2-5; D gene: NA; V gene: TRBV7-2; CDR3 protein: CASSIGIETQYF; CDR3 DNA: TGTGCCAGCAGCATCGGGATAGAGACCCAGTACTTC
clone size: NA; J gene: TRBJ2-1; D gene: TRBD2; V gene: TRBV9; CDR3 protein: CASSATLGTSGSNEQFF; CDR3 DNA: TGTGCCAGCAGCGCGACCCTGGGGACTAGCGGGAGCAATGAGCAGTTCTTC
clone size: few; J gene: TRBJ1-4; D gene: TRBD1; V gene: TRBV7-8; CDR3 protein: CASSSRDRGRGEKLFF; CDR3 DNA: TGTGCCAGCAGCTCCCGGGACAGGGGGCGCGGTGAAAAACTGTTTTTT
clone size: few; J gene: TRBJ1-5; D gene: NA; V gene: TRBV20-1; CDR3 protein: CSARVGEGRNQPQHF; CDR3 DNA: TGCAGTGCTAGAGTGGGAGAAGGACGCAATCAGCCCCAGCATTTT
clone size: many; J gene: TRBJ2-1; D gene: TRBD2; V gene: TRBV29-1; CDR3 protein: CSVVGGRALNEQFF; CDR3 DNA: TGCAGCGTTGTAGGCGGGAGGGCCTTGAATGAGCAGTTCTTC
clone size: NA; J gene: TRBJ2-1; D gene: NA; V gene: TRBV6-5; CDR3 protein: CASSYSTVSYNEQFF; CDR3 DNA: TGTGCCAGCAGTTACTCGACTGTCTCCTACAATGAGCAGTTCTTC
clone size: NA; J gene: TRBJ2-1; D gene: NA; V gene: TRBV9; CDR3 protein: CARRARREGQFF; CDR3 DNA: TGTGCCAGGAGGGCCCGAAGGGAAGGGCAGTTCTTC
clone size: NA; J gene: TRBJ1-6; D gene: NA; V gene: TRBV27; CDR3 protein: CASGGWAPGSPLHF; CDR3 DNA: TGTGCCAGCGGCGGTTGGGCTCCAGGGTCACCCCTCCACTTT
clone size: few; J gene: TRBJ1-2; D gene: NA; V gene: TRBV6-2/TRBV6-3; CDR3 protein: CASSYPGPGYGYTF; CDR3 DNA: TGTGCCAGCAGTTACCCGGGTCCGGGCTATGGCTACACCTTC
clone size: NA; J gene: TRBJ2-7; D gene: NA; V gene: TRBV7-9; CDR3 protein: CASSFLTRDSTYEQYF; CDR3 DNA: TGTGCCAGCAGCTTCCTCACTCGGGACTCCACATACGAGCAGTACTTC
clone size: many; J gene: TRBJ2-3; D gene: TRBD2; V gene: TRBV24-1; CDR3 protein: CATSDLSGLATDTQYF; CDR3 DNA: TGTGCCACCAGTGATCTTTCGGGACTAGCAACAGATACGCAGTATTTT
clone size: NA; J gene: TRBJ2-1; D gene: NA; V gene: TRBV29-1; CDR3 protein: CSALSSYNEQFF; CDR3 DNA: TGCAGCGCCTTAAGCTCCTACAATGAGCAGTTCTTC
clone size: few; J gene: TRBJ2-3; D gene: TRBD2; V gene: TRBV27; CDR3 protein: CASKTSGATDTQYF; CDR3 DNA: TGTGCCAGTAAAACTAGCGGAGCCACAGATACGCAGTATTTT
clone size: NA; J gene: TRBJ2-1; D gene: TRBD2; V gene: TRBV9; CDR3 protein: CASSVLGSSGAYNEQFF; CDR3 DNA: TGTGCCAGCAGCGTATTAGGATCTAGCGGCGCCTACAATGAGCAGTTCTTC